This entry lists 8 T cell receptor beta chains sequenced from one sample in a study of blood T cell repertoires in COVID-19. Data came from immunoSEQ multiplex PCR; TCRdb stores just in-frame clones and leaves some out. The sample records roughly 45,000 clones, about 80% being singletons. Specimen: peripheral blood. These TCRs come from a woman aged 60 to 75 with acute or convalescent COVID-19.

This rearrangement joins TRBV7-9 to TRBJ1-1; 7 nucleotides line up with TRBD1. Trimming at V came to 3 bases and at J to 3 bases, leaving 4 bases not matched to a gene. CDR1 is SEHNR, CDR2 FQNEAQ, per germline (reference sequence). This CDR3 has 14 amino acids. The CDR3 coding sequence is TGTGCCAGCAGCTTTACAGGGGAGGACACTGAAGCTTTCTTT. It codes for CASSFTGEDTEAFF.

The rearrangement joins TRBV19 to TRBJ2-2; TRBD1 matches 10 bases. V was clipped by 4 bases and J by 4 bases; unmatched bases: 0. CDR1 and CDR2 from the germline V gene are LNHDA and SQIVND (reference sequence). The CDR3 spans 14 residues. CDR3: CASSRTGGTGELFF. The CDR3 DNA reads TGTGCCAGTAGTAGGACAGGGGGCACCGGGGAGCTGTTTTTT.

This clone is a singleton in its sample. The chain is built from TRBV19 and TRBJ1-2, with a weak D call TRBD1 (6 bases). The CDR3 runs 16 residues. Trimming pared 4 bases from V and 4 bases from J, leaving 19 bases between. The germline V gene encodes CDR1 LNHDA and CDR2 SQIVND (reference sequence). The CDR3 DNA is TGTGCCAGTAGTAGGGGGGCGGGGGGCGCTTCCTATGGCTACACCTTC. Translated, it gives CASSRGAGGASYGYTF.

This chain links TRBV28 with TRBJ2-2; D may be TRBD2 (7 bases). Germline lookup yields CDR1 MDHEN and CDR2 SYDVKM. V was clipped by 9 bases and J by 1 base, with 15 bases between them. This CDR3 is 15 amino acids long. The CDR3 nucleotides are TGTGCCAGGGGGGAGGGACAACGGAACACCGGGGAGCTGTTTTTT. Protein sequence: CARGEGQRNTGELFF.

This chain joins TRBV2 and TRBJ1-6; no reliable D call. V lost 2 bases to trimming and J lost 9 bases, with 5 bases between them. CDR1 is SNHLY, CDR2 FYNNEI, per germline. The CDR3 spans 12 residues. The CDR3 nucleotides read TGTGCCAGCAGTGAACGGGGTTCACCCCTCCACTTT. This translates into CASSERGSPLHF.

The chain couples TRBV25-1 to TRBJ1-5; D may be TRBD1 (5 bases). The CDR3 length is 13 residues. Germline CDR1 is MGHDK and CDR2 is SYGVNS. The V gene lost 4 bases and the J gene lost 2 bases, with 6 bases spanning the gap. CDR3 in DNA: TGTGCCAGCAGTGCACAGGGCAATCAGCCCCAGCATTTT. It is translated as CASSAQGNQPQHF.

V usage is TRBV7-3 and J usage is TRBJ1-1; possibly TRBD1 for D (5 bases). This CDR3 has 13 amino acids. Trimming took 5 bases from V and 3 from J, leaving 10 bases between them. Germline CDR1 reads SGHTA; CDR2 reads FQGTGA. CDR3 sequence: CASSRRADTEAFF. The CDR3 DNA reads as TGTGCCAGCAGCCGCAGGGCGGACACTGAAGCTTTCTTT.

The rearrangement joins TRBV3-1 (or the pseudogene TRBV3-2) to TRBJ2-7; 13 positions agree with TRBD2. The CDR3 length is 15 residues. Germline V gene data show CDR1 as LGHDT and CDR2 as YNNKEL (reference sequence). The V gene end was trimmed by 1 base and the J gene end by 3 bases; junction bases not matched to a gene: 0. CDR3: CASSQGTSGGYEQYF. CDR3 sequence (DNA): TGTGCCAGCAGCCAAGGGACTAGCGGGGGCTACGAGCAGTACTTC.